The 23 T cell receptor beta chains below come from one sample, sequenced in a study of breast tumors, draining lymph nodes, adjacent tissues. The lymph nodes were axillary draining lymph nodes from breast cancer patients. Each CDR3 protein is one row after TCRdb ran MiXCR on the multiplex PCR reads. The sample has approximately 130,000 distinct CDR3 sequences, 21% seen once. Sequencing input: axillary lymph node tissue. Receptors originate from a female donor with breast cancer. Some clones in this sample may be carry-over from other donors' samples.

This clonotype was recorded many times. The J gene is TRBJ2-1, the V gene TRBV24-1; 7 nucleotides agree with TRBD2. With V trimmed by 5 bases and J by 4 bases, 10 bases remained unmatched. Germline V lookup: CDR1 KGHDR, CDR2 SFDVKD. CDR3 size: 16 residues. The CDR3 spells CATSGAAGERYNEQFF. CDR3 nucleotide sequence: TGTGCCACCAGTGGGGCGGCGGGGGAGCGATACAATGAGCAGTTCTTC.

This clonotype showed up many times. CDR3 bases: TGTGCCAGCAGTCGGGACACAACTATTCGGGAGGGTGGCTACGAGCAGTACTTC. Encoded protein: CASSRDTTIREGGYEQYF. The chain couples TRBV5-4 to TRBJ2-7; 8 bases align to TRBD2. CDR3 length equals 18 residues. Trimming at V came to 5 bases and at J to 3 bases, leaving 19 bases not matched to a gene. Germline assignment: CDR1 SGHNT and CDR2 YYREEE (reference sequence).

A remark on this clonotype: At one of its ends the junction is not consistent with the germline gene, which may arise from a read error. This chain joins TRBV4-1 and TRBJ1-5; 9 nucleotides align to TRBD1. The germline CDR1 and CDR2 sequences are MGHRA and YSYEKL. The CDR3 totals 17 residues. DNA of the CDR3: TGCGCCAGCAGCGAAGACAGGGGGGGATATAGCAATCAGCCCCAGCATTTT. It is translated as CASSEDRGGYSNQPQHF.

With respect to this clonotype: A single base separates this from a much larger clone, so it may be a read error. V gene TRBV18 combines with J gene TRBJ2-2, with 7 bases fitting TRBD1. CDR3 length: 14 amino acids. J was trimmed by 7 bases and V by 5 bases; bases with no gene match: 7. The V gene's germline CDR1 is KGHSH and CDR2 LQKENI. As DNA, the CDR3 is TGTGCCAGCTCATCGGAGACAGGGAGCGGGGAGCTGTTTTTT. It codes for CASSSETGSGELFF.

A note on this clonotype: Given a much more abundant clone one base away, this may be a read error. The rearrangement links TRBV12-5 to TRBJ2-2; 7 bases agree with TRBD2. The CDR3 contains 18 residues. Germline V lookup: CDR1 LGHNT, CDR2 FRNRAP. The CDR3: CASGLVASPGESGGGLFF. The CDR3 nucleotides are TGTGCTAGTGGTTTGGTAGCGTCCCCGGGGGAGTCTGGCGGGGGGCTGTTTTTT.

A word on this clonotype: This may stem from a read error, because a much larger clone lies one nucleotide away. The chain links TRBV28 to TRBJ1-6, with TRBD1 as a possible D gene (5 bases). CDR1 is MDHEN and CDR2 is SYDVKM in the germline V gene. CDR3 length: 15 amino acids. V gave up 5 bases and J gave up 4 bases, with 12 bases separating them. For the CDR3, the DNA is TGTGCCAGCAGTACACAGGAGATTTATAATTCACCCCTCCACTTT. Translation gives CASSTQEIYNSPLHF.

This clonotype was seen at least ten times. The chain combines TRBV6-1 with TRBJ2-7; 8 bases match TRBD1. The germline CDR1 and CDR2 sequences are MNHNS and SASEGT. J was trimmed by 6 bases and V by 5 bases; bases with no gene match: 6. The CDR3 has 13 amino acids. For the CDR3, the DNA is TGTGCCAGCAGTCCAACTGACAGGGGCGAGCAGTACTTC. It is translated as CASSPTDRGEQYF.

In its sample, this clonotype was seen many times. J is TRBJ2-5 and V is TRBV7-8; the D gene could be TRBD1 or TRBD2 (5 bases each). The CDR3 extends over 18 amino acids. Germline lookup yields CDR1 SGHVS and CDR2 FQNEAQ. V was trimmed by 3 bases and J by 2 bases, leaving 22 bases between them. CDR3 region: CASSFPSLSGRNQETQYF. The CDR3 DNA sequence: TGTGCCAGCAGCTTTCCTAGTTTATCGGGACGCAATCAAGAGACCCAGTACTTC.

The CDR3 region is CASSHTRATEAFF. CDR3 in DNA: TGTGCCAGCAGCCACACCCGGGCCACTGAAGCTTTCTTT. The rearrangement joins TRBV6-5 to TRBJ1-1; D is unclear. Germline CDR1 and CDR2: MNHEY and SVGAGI. The CDR3 is 13 residues long. Trimming left V 6 bases short and J 4 bases short, with 12 bases between.

This clonotype showed up many times. The chain has TRBV20-1 and TRBJ2-3, with 7 bases fitting TRBD2. CDR1 is DFQATT and CDR2 is SNEGSKA in the germline V gene (reference sequence). The CDR3 has 13 amino acids. V shed 6 bases, J shed 7 bases, and the junction held 10 bases outside the gene matches. CDR3 residues: CSAKIWGGNTQYF. In DNA form, the CDR3 reads TGCAGTGCAAAGATATGGGGGGGAAATACGCAGTATTTT.

This clonotype was counted ten times or more. V is TRBV20-1 and J is TRBJ1-2; tentative D call: TRBD1 (5 bases). The CDR3 spans 14 residues. Germline-derived CDR1 and CDR2 are DFQATT and SNEGSKA (reference sequence). V lost 0 bases, J lost 4 bases, and 12 bases lay in between. The CDR3 is CSARELTGPYGYTF. The CDR3 DNA is TGCAGTGCTAGAGAGCTTACAGGCCCCTATGGCTACACCTTC.

A note on this clonotype: A much larger clone sits a single nucleotide away, making a read error possible. V and J are TRBV12-3 or TRBV12-4 and TRBJ2-1; possible D gene TRBD2, 7 bases. Trimming took 3 bases from V and 1 from J, leaving 19 bases between them. This CDR3 is 18 amino acids long. CDR3 sequence: CASSFGGGASSSYNEQFF. CDR3 coding DNA: TGTGCCAGCAGTTTTGGAGGGGGGGCAAGCTCTTCCTACAATGAGCAGTTCTTC.

The chain recombines TRBV5-1 with TRBJ2-3; the D is unclear. Germline loops: CDR1 SGHRS, CDR2 YFSETQ. Trimming took off 3 bases at V and 4 bases at J, with 12 bases between the two ends. CDR3 length: 14 amino acids. CDR3: CASSSDGFSDTQYF. The CDR3 DNA follows: TGCGCCAGCAGCTCGGACGGTTTTTCAGATACGCAGTATTTT.

This clonotype has ten or more counts. This rearrangement joins TRBV6-1 to TRBJ2-3; 8 nucleotides agree with TRBD2. Looked up from germline, CDR1 is MNHNS and CDR2 is SASEGT. The CDR3 has 14 residues. J gave up 5 bases and V 7 bases, and 8 bases lay outside the gene matches. The CDR3 nucleotides are TGTGCCAGCATGACGGGAGGGCCCAAAGATACGCAGTATTTT. Its protein product is CASMTGGPKDTQYF.

In regard to this clonotype: This may be a read error, as it is one base from a much larger clone. V is TRBV20-1 and J is TRBJ1-5; D call uncertain. This CDR3 has 16 amino acids. CDR1 is DFQATT, CDR2 SNEGSKA, per germline (reference sequence). The CDR3: CSAREVGSLGNRPQHF. CDR3 nucleotide sequence: TGCAGTGCTAGAGAAGTTGGGTCCCTTGGGAATCGGCCCCAGCATTTT.

This sequence joins TRBV4-2 and TRBJ1-3; 10 nucleotides align to TRBD1. The trim removed 3 bases at V and 6 bases at J, leaving 2 bases unmatched. Germline lookup yields CDR1 LGHNA and CDR2 YNFKEQ. This CDR3 is built from 14 residues. CDR3 DNA: TGTGCCAGCAGCCAGGGGACAGGGGTAAACACCATATATTTT. Translating it yields CASSQGTGVNTIYF.

This clonotype came up many times. The V gene is TRBV10-2, the J gene TRBJ1-5; a weak D match, TRBD1 (5 bases). The CDR3 runs to 15 residues. Germline CDR1 and CDR2: WSHSY and SAAADI. Trimming cost V 10 bases and J 0 bases, with 16 bases left between them. This CDR3 is CATHDGTASNQPQHF. DNA for the CDR3: TGCGCCACCCATGATGGGACGGCTAGCAATCAGCCCCAGCATTTT.

In this sample, this clonotype turned up many times. The CDR3 here is CASSQGEHNEQFF. The CDR3 DNA is TGTGCCAGCAGCCAAGGGGAACACAATGAGCAGTTCTTC. The chain is built from TRBV3-1 and TRBJ2-1; D is ambiguous. Trimming shortened V by 1 base and J by 5 bases, and 6 bases separated the two germline ends. Germline loops: CDR1 LGHDT, CDR2 YNNKEL (reference sequence). This CDR3 is 13 amino acids long.

This clonotype was counted ten times or more. The chain links TRBV11-3 to TRBJ2-1; no clear D gene. Trimming cost V 1 base and J 3 bases, with 16 bases left between them. The CDR3 sequence is 17 residues long. Per the germline V gene, CDR1 is SGHNT and CDR2 is YENEEA. CDR3 DNA sequence: TGTGCCAGCAGCTTAGCTGTCCTAGTAATTTGCTACAATGAGCAGTTCTTC. Translating it yields CASSLAVLVICYNEQFF.

This clonotype was detected many times. This chain links TRBV15 with TRBJ2-1; maybe TRBD2 (6 bases). The V gene lost 2 bases and the J gene lost 5 bases, with 7 bases spanning the gap. The CDR3 has 13 amino acids. Germline V lookup: CDR1 LNHNV, CDR2 YYDKDF (reference sequence). The CDR3 DNA is TGTGCCACCAGCAGATCTAGCGACAATGAGCAGTTCTTC. It yields the protein CATSRSSDNEQFF.

Concerning this clonotype itself: Since a much larger clone is just one base distant, this may be a read error. This chain links TRBV30 with TRBJ2-7; D ambiguous. Germline V lookup: CDR1 GTSNPN, CDR2 SVGIG (reference sequence). CDR3 length equals 11 residues. In DNA form, the CDR3 reads TGTGCCTGGGGTCCCCCCTACGAGCAGTGCTTC. Its translation: CAWGPPYEQCF.

This clonotype was seen many times. J is TRBJ1-5 and V is TRBV5-1; possibly TRBD1 for D (6 bases). Deletions cut 2 bases from V and 3 bases from J, with 15 bases between. CDR1 is SGHRS and CDR2 is YFSETQ in the germline V gene. This CDR3 spans 16 amino acids. This CDR3 reads CASSFGGPQTNQPQHF. As DNA, the CDR3 is TGCGCCAGCAGCTTTGGGGGGCCCCAGACCAATCAGCCCCAGCATTTT.

The rearrangement uses TRBV28 and TRBJ1-5; D is undetermined. Trimming removed 3 bases from V and 3 bases from J, with 9 bases in between. This CDR3 is built from 14 residues. Germline V gene data show CDR1 as MDHEN and CDR2 as SYDVKM. This chain's CDR3 is CASSFVRNNQPQHF. Here the CDR3 DNA reads TGTGCCAGCAGTTTTGTTAGAAACAATCAGCCCCAGCATTTT.